This entry features one TCR beta chain sequence. Its antigen remains unknown. The data derive from a study of cytomegalovirus exposure and HLA in healthy donors. The CDR3 has 14 amino acids. Germline V gene sequence: CDR1 MNHEY, CDR2 SMNVEV (reference sequence). The V gene end was trimmed by 5 bases and the J gene end by 5 bases; junction bases not matched to a gene: 4. General study findings and limits: Most subjects' HLA-A and HLA-B alleles were reportedly predicted from TCR beta sequences. TRBV6-2, TRBV6-3 and some other V segments were excluded as indistinguishable.

The primer mix had 60 Vbeta and 13 Jbeta primers. The method was immunoSEQ multiplex PCR; TCRdb's version includes in-frame clones alone and lacks a portion of them. Among about 200,000 clones listed, over 9.5% were seen once. This TCR came from a man aged 45-60 years in good health and CMV-seropositive. The chain couples TRBV27 to TRBJ2-3, with TRBD2 matching over 10 bases. Material for sequencing was PBMCs. The CDR3 sequence: CASSPSGGKDTQYF. CDR3 sequence (DNA): TGTGCCAGCAGTCCTAGCGGGGGAAAAGATACGCAGTATTTT.